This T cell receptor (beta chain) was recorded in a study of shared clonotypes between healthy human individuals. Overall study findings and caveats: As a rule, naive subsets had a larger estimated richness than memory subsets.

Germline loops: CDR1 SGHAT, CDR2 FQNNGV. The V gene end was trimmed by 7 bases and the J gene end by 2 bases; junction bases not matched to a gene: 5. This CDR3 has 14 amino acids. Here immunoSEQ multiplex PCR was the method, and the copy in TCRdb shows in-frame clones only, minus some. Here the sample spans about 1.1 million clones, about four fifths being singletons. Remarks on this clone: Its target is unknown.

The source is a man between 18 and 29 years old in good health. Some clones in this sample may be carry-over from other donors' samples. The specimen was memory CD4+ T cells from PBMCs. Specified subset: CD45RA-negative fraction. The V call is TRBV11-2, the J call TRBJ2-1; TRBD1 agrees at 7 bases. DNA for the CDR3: TGTGCCAGCACCGACAGGGTGGCCTACAATGAGCAGTTCTTC. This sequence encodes CASTDRVAYNEQFF.